This T cell receptor (beta chain) was documented in a study of cytomegalovirus exposure and HLA in healthy donors. Researchers ran the PCR with 60 Vbeta and 13 Jbeta primers. TCRdb's table, derived via immunoSEQ multiplex PCR, lists solely in-frame clones and lacks some. The sample consists of about 140,000 clones, over 75% of them appearing once. Findings and limits, study-wide: Solely CMV serostatus was available to characterize immune exposure. With high specificity and sensitivity, the classifier reportedly diagnosed cytomegalovirus status.

This clone has a single count. Its antigen is unidentified. CDR1 is MNHNY and CDR2 is SVGAGI in the germline V gene (reference sequence). V lost 5 bases to trimming and J lost 3 bases, with 13 bases between them. This CDR3 region has 14 residues. Nominally healthy donors provided the samples, though records likely missed some immune exposures. Material: PBMCs. V is TRBV6-6 and J is TRBJ1-2; D may be TRBD1 (6 bases). This TCR came from a man aged 25-40 years in good health. The CDR3 reads CASSQQGIDYGYTF. CDR3 sequence (DNA): TGTGCCAGCAGTCAACAGGGAATCGACTATGGCTACACCTTC.